The T cell receptor (beta chain) under discussion was sequenced for a study of CD8 T cells in ankylosing spondylitis. Study-wide findings and caveats: Earlier work had already found some motif variants in reactive arthritis synovial fluid and blood.

A few counts support this clonotype. Antigen unknown. Using its own MiXCR run on the 5' RACE reads, TCRdb lists one record per CDR3 protein. This table holds a few hundred thousand distinct CDR3 sequences, about a fifth found once. CDR3 length equals 15 residues. Germline V gene lookup returns CDR1 SGHKS and CDR2 YYEKEE (reference sequence). V lost 0 bases and J 0 bases, leaving 7 bases between the germline ends. The sequenced material came from blood, either unsorted or a sorted T cell fraction (not recorded which). The chain carries TRBV5-5 and TRBJ1-5; no definite D call. The receptor was derived from a female donor with ankylosing spondylitis or in good health (not recorded which). The CDR3 is CASSLDVLSNQPQHF. CDR3 bases: TGTGCCAGCAGCTTGGATGTCCTTAGCAATCAGCCCCAGCATTTT. The whole variable domain, filled in from reference TRBV5-5 and TRBJ1-5, reads DAGVTQSPTHLIKTRGQQVTLRCSPISGHKSVSWYQQVLGQGPQFIFQYYEKEERGRGNFPDRFSARQFPNYSSELNVNALLLGDSALYLCASSLDVLSNQPQHFGDGTRLSIL.